The rows below give T cell receptor beta chains drawn from one sample of a study of molecular identifiers for immune sequencing clone quantification. Using its own MiXCR run on the PCR reads, TCRdb lists one record per CDR3 protein. The table has around 480,000 distinct CDR3 sequences, 20% to 25% seen once. Sequenced: naive CD8+ T cells from blood, with Jurkat cell RNA spiked in. The receptor source for this set is a human donor in good health. Some libraries in this study had Jurkat cell RNA spiked in. Both conserved end residues are part of each CDR3. A D gene is named only where the DNA matches it firmly. Some rows have no size entry. The others give once, few or many, or a class for an expanded clone.

TRBJ1-1	TRBV6-5	-	many	16	CASSHDFEGPNTEAFF	TGTGCCAGCAGCCACGACTTCGAAGGACCTAACACTGAAGCTTTCTTT
TRBJ2-7	TRBV6-2/TRBV6-3	-	once	15	CASSYPRDTLGEQYF	TGTGCCAGCAGTTACCCCCGGGACACACTGGGGGAGCAGTACTTC
TRBJ2-7	TRBV2	TRBD1	few	14	CASGSKTGSYEQYF	TGTGCCAGCGGCTCTAAGACAGGGTCCTATGAGCAGTACTTC
TRBJ2-2	TRBV29-1	-	many	15	CSVEDLGAGTGELFF	TGCAGCGTTGAAGATTTGGGGGCTGGCACCGGGGAGCTGTTTTTT
TRBJ2-1	TRBV19	-	few	13	CASSPGLRNEQFF	TGTGCCAGTAGTCCGGGTCTCAGGAATGAGCAGTTCTTC
TRBJ1-5	TRBV12-3/TRBV12-4	-	many	13	CASNTGRNQPQHF	TGTGCCAGCAACACCGGCCGTAATCAGCCCCAGCATTTT
TRBJ1-5	TRBV7-2	-	-	14	CASGLEDTNQPQHF	TGTGCCAGCGGCTTAGAAGACACCAATCAGCCCCAGCATTTT
TRBJ2-7	TRBV29-1	-	many	15	CSVGGRPSNSYEQYF	TGCAGCGTTGGGGGGAGGCCCTCCAACTCCTACGAGCAGTACTTC
TRBJ2-2	TRBV12-3/TRBV12-4	-	few	13	CASSSINAGELFF	TGTGCCAGCAGTTCCATCAACGCCGGGGAGCTGTTTTTT
TRBJ2-1	TRBV7-9	-	-	12	CASSPGLYEQFF	TGTGCCAGCAGCCCGGGGCTCTATGAGCAGTTCTTC
TRBJ1-1	TRBV10-3	-	-	13	CAINQNLDTEAFF	TGTGCCATCAACCAAAACCTGGACACTGAAGCTTTCTTT
TRBJ2-3	TRBV19	TRBD2	few	16	CASTFSGGHRGDTQYF	TGTGCCAGTACCTTTAGCGGGGGACACCGTGGAGATACGCAGTATTTT
TRBJ2-3	TRBV7-9	-	many	17	CASSHTTAKSPTDTQYF	TGTGCCAGCAGCCACACAACAGCCAAAAGCCCCACAGATACGCAGTATTTT
TRBJ1-2	TRBV9	-	-	15	CASSVAEGAVYGYTF	TGTGCCAGCAGCGTAGCGGAAGGGGCCGTTTATGGCTACACCTTC
TRBJ1-1	TRBV7-7	-	many	16	CASSLLRTDSDTEAFF	TGTGCTAGCAGCTTATTACGGACAGACAGTGACACTGAAGCTTTCTTT
TRBJ2-3	TRBV27	TRBD2	many	16	CASSLEVAGNTDTQYF	TGTGCCAGCAGTTTAGAGGTAGCGGGGAACACAGATACGCAGTATTTT
TRBJ2-3	TRBV19	-	-	15	CAGSIIGPSTDTQYF	TGTGCCGGTAGTATAATAGGACCTAGCACAGATACGCAGTATTTT
TRBJ1-2	TRBV2	-	-	13	CASSGAEHYGYTF	TGTGCCAGCAGTGGCGCAGAACACTATGGCTACACCTTC
TRBJ2-7	TRBV18	-	few	12	CASLGLGNEQYF	TGTGCCAGCTTGGGGCTTGGCAACGAGCAGTACTTC
TRBJ2-7	TRBV30	TRBD2	few	13	CAWKVAGAYEQYF	TGTGCCTGGAAGGTAGCGGGAGCCTACGAGCAGTACTTC
TRBJ2-7	TRBV13	-	many	13	CASSQGRNYEQYF	TGTGCCAGCAGCCAGGGACGGAATTACGAGCAGTACTTC
TRBJ1-5	TRBV19	-	few	15	CASSIVAVSNQPQHF	TGTGCCAGTAGTATAGTGGCTGTTAGCAATCAGCCCCAGCATTTT
TRBJ2-7	TRBV20-1	-	-	12	CSARVLGDEQYF	TGCAGTGCTAGAGTGTTAGGGGACGAGCAGTACTTC
TRBJ2-2	TRBV19	-	-	16	CASSTQVALGSGELFF	TGTGCCAGTAGTACACAGGTGGCGCTGGGGTCCGGGGAGCTGTTTTTT
TRBJ2-7	TRBV11-2	-	few	16	CASSLEGTHLGNEQYF	TGTGCCAGCAGCTTAGAAGGGACCCACCTAGGAAACGAGCAGTACTTC
TRBJ2-3	TRBV30	TRBD1	-	16	CAWSFGQGATGDTQYF	TGTGCCTGGAGCTTCGGACAGGGGGCGACGGGGGATACGCAGTATTTT
TRBJ2-4	TRBV12-3/TRBV12-4	-	many	15	CASSFGEGPGDIQYF	TGTGCCAGCAGTTTCGGTGAGGGCCCTGGAGACATTCAGTACTTC
TRBJ2-2	TRBV23-1	-	many	15	CASSQAGSNTGELFF	TGCGCCAGCAGCCAAGCAGGATCGAACACCGGGGAGCTGTTTTTT
TRBJ2-5	TRBV20-1	-	few	14	CSANQPDSQETQYF	TGCAGTGCTAACCAACCGGACAGCCAAGAGACCCAGTACTTC